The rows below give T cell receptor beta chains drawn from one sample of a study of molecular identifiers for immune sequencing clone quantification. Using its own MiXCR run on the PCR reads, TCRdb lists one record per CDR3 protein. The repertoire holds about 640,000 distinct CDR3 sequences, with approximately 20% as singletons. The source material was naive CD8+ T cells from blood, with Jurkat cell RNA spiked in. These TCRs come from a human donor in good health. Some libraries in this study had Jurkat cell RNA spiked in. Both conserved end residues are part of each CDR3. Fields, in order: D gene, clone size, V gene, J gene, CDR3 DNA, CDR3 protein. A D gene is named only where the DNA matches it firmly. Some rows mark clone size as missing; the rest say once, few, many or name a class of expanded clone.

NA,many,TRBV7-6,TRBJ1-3,TGTGCCAGCAGCTTAGGAAGGACAGACTCTGGAAACACCATATATTTT,CASSLGRTDSGNTIYF
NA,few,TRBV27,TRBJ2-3,TGTGCCAGCAGTTTAAGGTTCTCTGGGTATACGCAGTATTTT,CASSLRFSGYTQYF
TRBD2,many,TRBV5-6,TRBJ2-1,TGTGCCAGCAGCATAGTAGCGGGGGGGCCCCACAATGAGCAGTTCTTC,CASSIVAGGPHNEQFF
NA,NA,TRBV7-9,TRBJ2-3,TGTGCCAGCGGCTTAGTCACGGATACGCAGTATTTT,CASGLVTDTQYF
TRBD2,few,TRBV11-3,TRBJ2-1,TGTGCCAGCAGCTCTTGGGCTAGCGGGGAGAATGAGCAGTTCTTC,CASSSWASGENEQFF
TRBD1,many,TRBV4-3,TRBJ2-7,TGCGCCAGCAGCCAAGGAAAGGGGGACAGGGCCCATTACGTTGGGCAGTACTTC,CASSQGKGDRAHYVGQYF
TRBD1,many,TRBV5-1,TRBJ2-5,TGTGCCAGCAGTTGGACAGGGGGCGGCGAGACCCAGTACTTC,CASSWTGGGETQYF
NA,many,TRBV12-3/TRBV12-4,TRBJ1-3,TGTGCCAGCAGTTATCATCCTCCGTTGATACCCTCTGGAAACACCATATATTTT,CASSYHPPLIPSGNTIYF
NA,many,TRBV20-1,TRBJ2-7,TGCAGTGCTCGCCTCCGGGGAGACCCGTACTACGAGCAGTACTTC,CSARLRGDPYYEQYF
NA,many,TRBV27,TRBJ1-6,TGTGCCAGCAGTTTATCAGAAGGTTCACCCCTCCACTTT,CASSLSEGSPLHF
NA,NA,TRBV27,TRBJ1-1,TGTGCCAGCAGCAGCGGGTCGAACGCTGAAGCTTTCTTT,CASSSGSNAEAFF
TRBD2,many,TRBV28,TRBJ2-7,TGTGCCAGCAGTTTATCGGCTAGCGGATACGAGCAGTACTTC,CASSLSASGYEQYF
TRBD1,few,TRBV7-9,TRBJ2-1,TGTGCCAGCGTGGACAGGGTCTACAATGAGCAGTTCTTC,CASVDRVYNEQFF
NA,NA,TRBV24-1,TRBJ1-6,TGTGCCGCCAGTGGGGCCACTGATTCACCCCTCCACTTT,CAASGATDSPLHF
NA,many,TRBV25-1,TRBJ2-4,TGTGCCAGCAGTGAATATCTGTCGGCAGCCCAGTACTTC,CASSEYLSAAQYF
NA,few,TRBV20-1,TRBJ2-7,TGCAGCGAACAGGAGCGCCTCCCCTACGAGCAGTACTTC,CSEQERLPYEQYF
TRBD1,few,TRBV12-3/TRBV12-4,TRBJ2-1,TGTGCCAGCAGTGATGGACAGGAACACAATGAGCAGTTCTTC,CASSDGQEHNEQFF
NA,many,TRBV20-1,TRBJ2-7,TGCAGTGCTAGAGATATGGACCCGCTAACGTCCTACGAGCAGTACTTC,CSARDMDPLTSYEQYF
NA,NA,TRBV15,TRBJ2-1,TGTGCCACCAGCAACCGTCCACTACCCGAGCAGTTCTTC,CATSNRPLPEQFF
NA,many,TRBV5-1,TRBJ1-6,TGCGCCAGCAGCTTGGTATGGGAAGGTTCACCCCTCCACTTT,CASSLVWEGSPLHF
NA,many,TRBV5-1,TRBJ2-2,TGCGCCAGCAGATCGGGACCGAACACCGGGGAGCTGTTTTTT,CASRSGPNTGELFF
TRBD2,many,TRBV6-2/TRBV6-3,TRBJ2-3,TGTGCCAGCAGTTACTCACAATCTAGCGGGGCTGCAGATACGCAGTATTTT,CASSYSQSSGAADTQYF
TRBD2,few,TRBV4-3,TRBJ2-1,TGCGCCAGCAGCCAAGATCGGGGGGTAGGGGAGCAGTTCTTC,CASSQDRGVGEQFF
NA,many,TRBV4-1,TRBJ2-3,TGCGCCAGCAGCCAAGAAGGACAGCCCCTTACGACAGATACGCAGTATTTT,CASSQEGQPLTTDTQYF
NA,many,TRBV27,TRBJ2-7,TGTGCCAGCAGTTACGAGGGGGGAAGGGCCTACGAGCAGTACTTC,CASSYEGGRAYEQYF
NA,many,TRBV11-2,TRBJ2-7,TGTGCCAGCAGCTTGGCGGACGGCTACGAGCAGTACTTC,CASSLADGYEQYF
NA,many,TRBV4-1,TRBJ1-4,TGCGCCAGCAGCCAGGGGGTGGGTTTGTCGGAAAAACTGTTTTTT,CASSQGVGLSEKLFF
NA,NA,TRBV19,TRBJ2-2,TGTGTCAGCCAGGGGTACACCGGGGAGCTGTTTTTT,CVSQGYTGELFF
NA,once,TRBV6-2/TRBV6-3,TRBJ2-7,TGTGCCAGCAGTTATGGCGTCTCGATCTCCTACGAGCAGTACTTC,CASSYGVSISYEQYF
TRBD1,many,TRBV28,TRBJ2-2,TGTGCCAGCAGTTCCAGGGGGCGCCGGGACGGGGAGCTGTTTTTT,CASSSRGRRDGELFF
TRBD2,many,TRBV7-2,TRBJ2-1,TGTGCCAGCAGCTGGGGGACTAGCGGGAGCAATGAGCAGTTCTTC,CASSWGTSGSNEQFF
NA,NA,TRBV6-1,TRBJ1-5,TGTGCCAGCAGTAACCAAGAGGGTGAGGAACGGCCCCAGCATTTT,CASSNQEGEERPQHF
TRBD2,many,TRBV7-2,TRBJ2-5,TGTGCCAGCAGCCACGGACTAGCGGCGGAGACCCAGTACTTC,CASSHGLAAETQYF
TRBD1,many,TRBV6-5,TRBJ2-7,TGTGCCAGCAGGAACCGGGACAGAAGTTTTTACGAGCAGTACTTC,CASRNRDRSFYEQYF
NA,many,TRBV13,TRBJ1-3,TGTGCCAGCTTCCGGGGAAACACCATATATTTT,CASFRGNTIYF
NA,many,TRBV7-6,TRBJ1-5,TGTGCCAGCAGCTTAGACAGGGCGGGCAATCAGCCCCAGCATTTT,CASSLDRAGNQPQHF
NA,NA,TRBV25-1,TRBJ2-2,TGTGCCACCCTAGGACAGTCATACACCGGGGAGCTGTTTTTT,CATLGQSYTGELFF
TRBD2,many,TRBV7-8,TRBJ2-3,TGTGCCAGCAGCGCCCAGACTAGCGGGTCCACAGATACGCAGTATTTT,CASSAQTSGSTDTQYF
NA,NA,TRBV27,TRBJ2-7,TGTGCCAGCAGTTTATCCGCGTTGTACGAGCAGTACTTC,CASSLSALYEQYF
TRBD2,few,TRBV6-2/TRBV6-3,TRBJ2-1,TGTGCCAGCAGTTACGCCTCCGGACTAGCGGGAAATGAGCAGTTCTTC,CASSYASGLAGNEQFF
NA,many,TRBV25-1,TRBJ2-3,TGTGCCAGCAGTGAACCTATCGGGGCAGAAGATACGCAGTATTTT,CASSEPIGAEDTQYF
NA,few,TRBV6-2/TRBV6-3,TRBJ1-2,TGTGCCAGCAGTTACTCGATTTTGGGGCCTAACTATGGCTACACCTTC,CASSYSILGPNYGYTF
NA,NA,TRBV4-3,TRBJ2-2,TGCGCCAGCAGCCAGAACACAATGACCGGGGAGCTGTTTTTT,CASSQNTMTGELFF
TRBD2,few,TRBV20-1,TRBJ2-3,TGCAGTGCTAGAGATTTGGGACTAGCGGGGCTCACAGATACGCAGTATTTT,CSARDLGLAGLTDTQYF
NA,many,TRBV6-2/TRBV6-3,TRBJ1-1,TGTGCCAGCAGCGAGTTAGGATGGGTTGAAGCTTTCTTT,CASSELGWVEAFF
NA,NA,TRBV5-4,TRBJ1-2,TGTGCCAGCAGCTTGTCGTCCGTAGCTAACTATGGCTACACCTTC,CASSLSSVANYGYTF
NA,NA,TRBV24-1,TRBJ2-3,TGTGCCACCAGTGATCCAGATACGCAGTATTTT,CATSDPDTQYF
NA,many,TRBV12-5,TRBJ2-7,TGTGCTAGTGCCCCCTCTTCGGGGAGCTGGGAGCAGTACTTC,CASAPSSGSWEQYF
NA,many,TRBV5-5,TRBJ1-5,TGTGCCAGCAGCGCTCTAGGGTATCAGCCCCAGCATTTT,CASSALGYQPQHF
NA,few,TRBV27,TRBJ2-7,TGTGCCAGCAGGGAAAATTGGGGGGCCCACGAGCAGTACTTC,CASRENWGAHEQYF
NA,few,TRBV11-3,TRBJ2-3,TGTGCCAGCAGCCCTGGTGGGGTTTTGGCAGATACGCAGTATTTT,CASSPGGVLADTQYF
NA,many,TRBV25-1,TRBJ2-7,TGTGCCAGCGTAACCGGACGTCAGGGGAACTACGAGCAGTACTTC,CASVTGRQGNYEQYF
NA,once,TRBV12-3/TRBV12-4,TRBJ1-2,TGTGCCAGCAGTTTTTCAAACTATGGCTGCACCTTC,CASSFSNYGCTF
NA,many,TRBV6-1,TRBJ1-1,TGTGCCACTATCCTGCGGAACACTGAAGCTTTCTTT,CATILRNTEAFF
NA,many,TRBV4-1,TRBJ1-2,TGCGCCAGCAGCCCCCCGGGCGGCGGGGTAAATGGCTACACCTTC,CASSPPGGGVNGYTF
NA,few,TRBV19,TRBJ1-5,TGTGCCAGTAAGGATAAGGGAAGGGGCAATCAGCCCCAGCATTTT,CASKDKGRGNQPQHF
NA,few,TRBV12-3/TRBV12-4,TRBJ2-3,TGTGCCAGCAGTCCACGGGGGCCAGATACGCAGTATTTT,CASSPRGPDTQYF
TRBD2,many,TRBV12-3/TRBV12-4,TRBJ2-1,TGTGCCAGCAGCATCGGACTAGCGGGGGGAGGTGAGCAGTTCTTC,CASSIGLAGGGEQFF